This TCR beta chain was profiled in a study of Graves' ophthalmopathy and Graves' hyperthyroidism. Study information: Ahead of any treatment, peripheral blood was obtained at the initial diagnosis. Study-level findings and limits: Blood also carried most expanded thyroid clonotypes exceeding 0.001 frequency.

Per germline, CDR1 KGHDR and CDR2 SFDVKD. V shed 2 bases and J shed 5 bases, with 11 bases lying between them. This CDR3 is built from 14 residues. With regard to this clonotype: What it binds is not known.

Active ophthalmopathy (CAS at least 3, NOSPECS at least 4), lasting under 3 months. Amplification of TCR beta CDR3 regions used RNA transcripts. First-round RT-PCR used HTBI primers; second-round multiplex PCR followed. TCRdb itself ran the multiplex PCR reads through MiXCR, one entry per CDR3 protein. This table holds 350,000 to 400,000 distinct CDR3 sequences, about 18% found once. Sequencing used peripheral blood. The rearrangement links TRBV24-1 to TRBJ2-5, with a weak D call TRBD1 (5 bases). This TCR derives from a woman under 30 with Graves' ophthalmopathy. The CDR3 DNA reads as TGTGCCACCAGTGATTCAGGGCGGATGGAGACCCAGTACTTC. It codes for CATSDSGRMETQYF.